One sample yielded the 5 T cell receptor beta chains listed below, sequenced in a study of technical replicates of blood from a handful of donors. Sequenced by immunoSEQ multiplex PCR; TCRdb stores in-frame clones only, minus some. The table includes approximately 73,000 clones, around 95% detected once. Sequenced material: T cells isolated from PBMCs. All receptors derive from a human donor in good health.

The chain couples TRBV7-9 to TRBJ2-3; possibly TRBD2 for D (7 bases). There are 16 residues in the CDR3. Germline V gene lookup returns CDR1 SEHNR and CDR2 FQNEAQ (reference sequence). V was shortened by 1 base and J by 2 bases, with 13 bases between the two germline ends. The CDR3 here is CASSLVVGGATDTQYF. CDR3 bases: TGTGCCAGCAGCTTAGTAGTGGGGGGGGCCACAGATACGCAGTATTTT. The full variable domain, in which reference TRBV7-9 and TRBJ2-3 provide the parts outside the CDR3, is DTGVSQNPRHKITKRGQNVTFRCDPISEHNRLYWYRQTLGQGPEFLTYFQNEAQLEKSRLLSDRFSAERPKGSFSTLEIQRTEQGDSAMYLCASSLVVGGATDTQYFGPGTRLTVL.

This chain joins TRBV7-9 and TRBJ2-3, with 7 bases identical to TRBD2. The CDR3 spans 15 residues. Trimming cost V 5 bases and J 3 bases; bases outside gene matches: 8. The germline gives CDR1 SEHNR, CDR2 FQNEAQ (reference sequence). The CDR3, as DNA: TGTGCCAGCAGCCCTAATGGGGGGGGGACAGATACGCAGTATTTT. Its translation is CASSPNGGGTDTQYF. Full variable domain (remainder filled in from reference TRBV7-9 and TRBJ2-3): DTGVSQNPRHKITKRGQNVTFRCDPISEHNRLYWYRQTLGQGPEFLTYFQNEAQLEKSRLLSDRFSAERPKGSFSTLEIQRTEQGDSAMYLCASSPNGGGTDTQYFGPGTRLTVL.

This rearrangement joins TRBV11-2 to TRBJ2-7, with 7 bases identical to TRBD2. The V gene end was trimmed by 3 bases and the J gene end by 9 bases; junction bases not matched to a gene: 14. Germline CDR1 SGHAT, CDR2 FQNNGV. The CDR3 covers 15 residues. The CDR3 nucleotides are TGTGCCAGCAGCTTCTGGGGAGGGGATACACCCGTGCAGTACTTC. Its protein product is CASSFWGGDTPVQYF.

This chain joins TRBV5-1 and TRBJ1-1, with TRBD1 identical over 8 bases. V was pared by 4 bases and J by 2 bases, with 4 bases of the junction left unmatched. Germline V gene data show CDR1 as SGHRS and CDR2 as YFSETQ. CDR3 length: 14 amino acids. As DNA, the CDR3 is TGCGCCAGCAGCACGACAGGGGTTAACACTGAAGCTTTCTTT. Translating it yields CASSTTGVNTEAFF.

The chain links TRBV5-4 to TRBJ2-7, with 14 nucleotides matching TRBD2. Germline loops: CDR1 SGHNT, CDR2 YYREEE (reference sequence). The CDR3 contains 17 residues. V lost 5 bases and J lost 0; bases outside the gene matches: 7. This CDR3 reads CASRKGLAGGGSYEQYF. For the CDR3, the DNA is TGTGCCAGCAGGAAAGGACTAGCGGGAGGAGGCTCCTACGAGCAGTACTTC.